Listed here are 23 T cell receptor beta chains from one sample, sequenced in a study of blood T cell repertoires in COVID-19. Using immunoSEQ multiplex PCR, the repertoire was profiled, and TCRdb retains in-frame clones only, with some absent. The sample lists some 150,000 clones, roughly 80% occurring once. Sample: peripheral blood. These receptors were taken from a man aged 65 to 79 with acute or convalescent COVID-19.

The V and J genes are TRBV7-8 and TRBJ2-7; D unclear. V was trimmed by 3 bases and J by 5 bases, leaving 23 bases between them. Germline CDR1 reads SGHVS; CDR2 reads FQNEAQ. The CDR3 is 17 amino acids. The CDR3 reads CASSLTQNPSRSHEQYF. CDR3 coding DNA: TGTGCCAGCAGCTTGACACAAAACCCGTCAAGGTCCCACGAGCAGTACTTC.

This clone came up a few times. The chain joins TRBV27 to TRBJ2-2, with a possible D match to TRBD1 (5 bases). Trimming took 0 bases from V and 6 from J, leaving 14 bases between them. The CDR3 spans 16 residues. Germline-derived CDR1 and CDR2 are MNHEY and SMNVEV (reference sequence). The CDR3 sequence is CASSLSAGSLAGELFF. The CDR3 nucleotides are TGTGCCAGCAGTTTATCTGCAGGGTCCCTGGCCGGGGAGCTGTTTTTT.

The rearrangement joins TRBV28 to TRBJ2-3; 7 bases align to TRBD2. The CDR3 is made up of 15 amino acids. V lost 3 bases, J lost 0 bases, and 3 bases stayed unmatched. Germline V gene sequence: CDR1 MDHEN, CDR2 SYDVKM. This CDR3 reads CASSFGGGSTDTQYF. The DNA for the CDR3 is TGTGCCAGCAGTTTTGGCGGGGGAAGCACAGATACGCAGTATTTT.

This clone was seen only a few times. The rearrangement links TRBV12-3 or TRBV12-4 to TRBJ2-3; unclear D gene. The germline V and J ends were trimmed by 9 bases and 0 bases, with 10 bases remaining between them. The length of the CDR3 is 13 residues. CDR3 nucleotide sequence: TGTGCCAGTAGACTCCCGAGCACAGATACGCAGTATTTT. It translates to CASRLPSTDTQYF.

The J gene is TRBJ2-3, the V gene TRBV4-1, with 13 bases that match TRBD2. CDR1 is MGHRA, CDR2 YSYEKL, per germline. The CDR3 consists of 16 residues. The trim removed 5 bases at V and 9 bases at J, leaving 11 bases unmatched. The CDR3 sequence: CASSTRTSGSGWTQYF. For the CDR3, the DNA is TGCGCCAGCAGCACTCGGACTAGCGGGAGCGGTTGGACGCAGTATTTT.

The genes are TRBV24-1 and TRBJ2-1; 15 bases align to TRBD2. V shed 4 bases, J shed 11 bases, and the junction held 11 bases outside the gene matches. The germline V gene encodes CDR1 KGHDR and CDR2 SFDVKD. The CDR3 consists of 17 residues. CDR3 sequence (DNA): TGTGCCACCAGTGAGCCAGGACTAGCGGGGGGGAGGGCACAGCAGTTCTTC. This translates into CATSEPGLAGGRAQQFF.

The CDR3 nucleotides are TGCGCCAGCAGTGAGACGGGAGCCACAGATACGCAGTATTTT. It codes for CASSETGATDTQYF. The V and J genes are TRBV10-1 and TRBJ2-3; possibly TRBD2 for D (6 bases). The CDR3 has 14 amino acids. Between the trimmed V and J ends, which lost 2 bases and 2 bases, there was a span of 8 bases. Per germline, CDR1 WNHNN and CDR2 SYGVQD (reference sequence).

In its sample, this clone was seen once. V is TRBV7-9 and J is TRBJ2-3, with no clear D. Trimming pared 5 bases from V and 0 bases from J, leaving 12 bases between. The CDR3 is made up of 15 amino acids. Germline values: CDR1 SEHNR, CDR2 FQNEAQ (reference sequence). CDR3 residues: CASSQREFSTDTQYF. In nucleotides, the CDR3 is TGTGCCAGCAGCCAAAGAGAATTTAGCACAGATACGCAGTATTTT.

The rearrangement links TRBV7-3 to TRBJ1-6, with 7 bases fitting TRBD1. Trimming at V came to 10 bases and at J to 9 bases, leaving 15 bases not matched to a gene. Germline V gene data show CDR1 as SGHTA and CDR2 as FQGTGA. The CDR3 spans 15 residues. This CDR3 is CAIATGPLSGSPLHF. CDR3 bases: TGTGCCATCGCGACAGGGCCGCTTTCGGGTTCACCCCTCCACTTT.

The genes are TRBV7-3 and TRBJ2-2; D ambiguous. The ends were cut back, 0 bases at V and 3 bases at J, with 5 bases in the middle. The V gene's germline CDR1 is SGHTA and CDR2 FQGTGA. The CDR3 length is 14 residues. DNA for the CDR3: TGTGCCAGCAGCTTAACTAGTGACACCGGGGAGCTGTTTTTT. Translated: CASSLTSDTGELFF.

This rearrangement joins TRBV7-9 to TRBJ2-7, with 10 bases fitting TRBD1. V trimming: 0 bases; J trimming: 7 bases; junction bases outside the gene matches: 6. The CDR3 loop spans 15 amino acids. Germline V gives CDR1 SEHNR, CDR2 FQNEAQ (reference sequence). The CDR3 spells CASSLAGTGAREQYF. The CDR3 DNA reads as TGTGCCAGCAGCTTAGCCGGGACAGGGGCTCGGGAGCAGTACTTC. Using reference TRBV7-9 and TRBJ2-7 for the parts outside the CDR3, the full variable domain is DTGVSQNPRHKITKRGQNVTFRCDPISEHNRLYWYRQTLGQGPEFLTYFQNEAQLEKSRLLSDRFSAERPKGSFSTLEIQRTEQGDSAMYLCASSLAGTGAREQYFGPGTRLTVT.

The rearrangement links TRBV7-9 to TRBJ1-5, with a tentative D call TRBD1 (6 bases). CDR1 is SEHNR, CDR2 FQNEAQ, per germline (reference sequence). This CDR3 spans 15 amino acids. The V end was cut by 5 bases, the J end by 6 bases, with 17 bases between. DNA of the CDR3: TGTGCCAGCAGCCCCTCCGGGGGGCGAGGTCAGCCCCAGCATTTT. Amino acids: CASSPSGGRGQPQHF.

This chain connects TRBV6-5 to TRBJ1-2; D ambiguous. Between the trimmed V and J ends, which lost 8 bases and 3 bases, there was a span of 13 bases. This CDR3 comprises 13 residues. CDR1 is MNHEY, CDR2 SVGAGI, per germline. The CDR3 nucleotides read TGTGCCAGCCTACCAGACAAGGACTATGGCTACACCTTC. It translates to CASLPDKDYGYTF.

The chain recombines TRBV11-2 with TRBJ1-1; D is possibly TRBD1 (5 bases). This CDR3 is built from 14 residues. The V gene's germline CDR1 is SGHAT and CDR2 FQNNGV. V dropped 2 bases and J dropped 5 bases, with 12 bases sitting between them. CDR3: CASSLRQWGTEAFF. DNA of the CDR3: TGTGCCAGCAGCTTACGACAGTGGGGAACTGAAGCTTTCTTT. The variable domain in full, completed from reference TRBV11-2 and TRBJ1-1, reads EAGVAQSPRYKIIEKRQSVAFWCNPISGHATLYWYQQILGQGPKLLIQFQNNGVVDDSQLPKDRFSAERLKGVDSTLKIQPAKLEDSAVYLCASSLRQWGTEAFFGQGTRLTVV.

The V call is TRBV28, the J call TRBJ1-4; D remains unclear. In germline, CDR1 is MDHEN, CDR2 SYDVKM. The CDR3 is 14 residues long. Trimming took off 2 bases at V and 6 bases at J, with 10 bases between the two ends. DNA of the CDR3: TGTGCCAGCAGTTTAGGAGGAAATGATGAAAAACTGTTTTTT. It encodes CASSLGGNDEKLFF.

The chain combines TRBV28 with TRBJ1-4; possible D gene TRBD1, 5 bases. There are 14 residues in the CDR3. Germline V CDR1 and CDR2: MDHEN, SYDVKM. The ends were cut back, 7 bases at V and 4 bases at J, with 13 bases in the middle. The CDR3 nucleotides are TGTGCCAGCATTGGGGCAGCTTTTAATGAAAAACTGTTTTTT. Translated, it gives CASIGAAFNEKLFF.

The V call is TRBV7-3, the J call TRBJ2-3; D not certain. The CDR3 runs to 14 residues. V lost 5 bases, J lost 5 bases, and 14 bases lay in between. Germline assignment: CDR1 SGHTA and CDR2 FQGTGA. The CDR3 DNA is TGTGCCAGCAGCCCACAGAGTATCGGAGATACGCAGTATTTT. Protein product: CASSPQSIGDTQYF.

The chain employs TRBV29-1 and TRBJ2-2; the D gene is possibly TRBD1 (6 bases). The CDR3 extends over 14 amino acids. Germline CDR1 is SQVTM and CDR2 is ANQGSEA. V gave up 5 bases and J gave up 0 bases, with 10 bases separating them. CDR3 residues: CSVSRGPNTGELFF. DNA for the CDR3: TGCAGCGTTAGCAGGGGTCCGAACACCGGGGAGCTGTTTTTT.

The V and J genes are TRBV2 and TRBJ1-5; TRBD1 agrees at 7 bases. This CDR3 region has 14 residues. The germline gives CDR1 SNHLY, CDR2 FYNNEI. V gave up 6 bases and J gave up 3 bases; unmatched junction bases: 5. DNA of the CDR3: TGTGCCAGCAGGGAGACAGGGAACAATCAGCCCCAGCATTTT. It specifies CASRETGNNQPQHF.

This clone came up once. The chain uses TRBV5-1 and TRBJ2-3; no clear D gene. CDR3 size: 15 residues. Trimming took 5 bases from V and 3 from J, leaving 16 bases between them. Germline V gene lookup returns CDR1 SGHRS and CDR2 YFSETQ. CDR3 bases: TGCGCCAGCAGAGGTTTAGGCCTAGGTACAGATACGCAGTATTTT. As protein: CASRGLGLGTDTQYF.

The chain recombines TRBV11-2 with TRBJ1-6; no firm D call. The V and J ends lost 1 base and 7 bases respectively, with 14 bases between them. This CDR3 has 16 amino acids. CDR1 is SGHAT and CDR2 is FQNNGV in the germline V gene. The CDR3 nucleotides are TGTGCCAGCAGCTTAGCCGCGCAGCGGCGGAATTCACCCCTCCACTTT. Protein sequence: CASSLAAQRRNSPLHF. Filled out from reference TRBV11-2 and TRBJ1-6, the complete variable domain reads EAGVAQSPRYKIIEKRQSVAFWCNPISGHATLYWYQQILGQGPKLLIQFQNNGVVDDSQLPKDRFSAERLKGVDSTLKIQPAKLEDSAVYLCASSLAAQRRNSPLHFGNGTRLTVT.

The CDR3 is CASTAFGTEQETQYF. CDR3 bases: TGTGCCAGCACTGCATTTGGGACAGAGCAAGAGACCCAGTACTTC. The chain has TRBV11-2 and TRBJ2-5; 7 bases agree with TRBD1. Trimming removed 7 bases from V and 2 bases from J; junction bases left unmatched: 10. There are 15 residues in the CDR3. Germline CDR1 reads SGHAT; CDR2 reads FQNNGV.

The J gene is TRBJ2-1, the V gene TRBV7-2; D may be TRBD2 (5 bases). The V end was cut by 0 bases, the J end by 8 bases, with 20 bases between. Germline V gene data show CDR1 as SGHTA and CDR2 as FQGNSA. The CDR3 loop spans 17 amino acids. The CDR3 nucleotides are TGTGCCAGCAGCTTAGCTTTCGGGCTAGCCGCATCGGATGAGCAGTTCTTC. It codes for CASSLAFGLAASDEQFF. The whole variable domain, remainder taken from reference TRBV7-2 and TRBJ2-1, is GAGVSQSPSNKVTEKGKDVELRCDPISGHTALYWYRQSLGQGLEFLIYFQGNSAPDKSGLPSDRFSAERTGGSVSTLTIQRTQQEDSAVYLCASSLAFGLAASDEQFFGPGTRLTVL.